This entry lists 2 T cell receptor beta chains sequenced from one sample in a study of T cell responses to AZD1222 COVID-19 vaccine. Produced via immunoSEQ multiplex PCR; TCRdb's table is partial and in-frame only. This sample yields 85,000 or so clones, of which 90% to 95% are seen a single time; 11% belongs to the top ten. The sample here was peripheral blood, taken 28 days after the second AZD1222 dose. These receptors were obtained from an adult who received the AZD1222 COVID-19 vaccine.

This clone was detected only a few times. One end of the junction varies from germline; a read error may be responsible. CDR3 sequence (DNA): TGTGCCAGTACTATAAGGTTCGGCAGTGGCACTGAAAAACTGTTTTTT. It yields the protein CASTIRFGSGTEKLFF. The chain couples TRBV19 to TRBJ1-4; D remains ambiguous. The CDR3 spans 16 residues. Germline CDR1 reads LNHDA; CDR2 reads SQIVND (reference sequence).

This chain joins TRBV7-3 and TRBJ2-7, with TRBD2 as a possible D gene (6 bases). The CDR3 consists of 13 residues. Trimming took off 2 bases at V and 1 base at J, with 6 bases between the two ends. Germline-derived CDR1 and CDR2 are SGHTA and FQGTGA. CDR3 sequence (DNA): TGTGCCAGCAGCTTAGCGGGATCCTACGAGCAGTACTTC. This gives the protein CASSLAGSYEQYF. Filled out from reference TRBV7-3 and TRBJ2-7, the complete variable domain reads GAGVSQTPSNKVTEKGKYVELRCDPISGHTALYWYRQSLGQGPEFLIYFQGTGAADDSGLPNDRFFAVRPEGSVSTLKIQRTERGDSAVYLCASSLAGSYEQYFGPGTRLTVT.